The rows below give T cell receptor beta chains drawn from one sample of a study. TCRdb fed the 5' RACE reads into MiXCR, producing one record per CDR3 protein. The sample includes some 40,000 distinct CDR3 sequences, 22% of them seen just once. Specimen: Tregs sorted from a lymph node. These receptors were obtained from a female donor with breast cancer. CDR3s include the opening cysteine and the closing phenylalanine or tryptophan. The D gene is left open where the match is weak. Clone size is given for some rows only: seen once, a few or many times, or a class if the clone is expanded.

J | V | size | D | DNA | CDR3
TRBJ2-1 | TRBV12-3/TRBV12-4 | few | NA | TGTGCCAGCAGTTTGGATCCTGCCAGGGACGGTGAGCAATTCTTC | CASSLDPARDGEQFF
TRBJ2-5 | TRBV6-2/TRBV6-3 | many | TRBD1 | TGTGCCAGCACTTTCGACAGGGAATTGAACCAAGAGACCCAGTACTTC | CASTFDRELNQETQYF
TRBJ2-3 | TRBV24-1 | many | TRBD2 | TGTGCCACCACCCCTGGGGCTAGCGGGATTGATACGCAGTATTTT | CATTPGASGIDTQYF
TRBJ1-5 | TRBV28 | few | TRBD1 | TGTGCCAGCGGGGACAGGGGAACTAATCAGCCCCAGCATTTT | CASGDRGTNQPQHF
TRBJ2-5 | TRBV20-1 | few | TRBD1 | TGCAGTGCTGTAACAGGGGGCGTGGAGACCCAGTACTTC | CSAVTGGVETQYF
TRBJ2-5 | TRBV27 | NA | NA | TGTGCCAGCAGTGTATTTGGGACATCGTTCCAAGAGACCCAGTACTTC | CASSVFGTSFQETQYF
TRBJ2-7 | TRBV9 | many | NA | TGTGCCAGCAGCCCCCCCCGGGGAGTCGAGCAGTACTTC | CASSPPRGVEQYF
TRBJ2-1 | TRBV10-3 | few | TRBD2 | TGTGCCATCAGTGAGGCTAGCGGGAGAGTATACAATGAGCAGTTCTTC | CAISEASGRVYNEQFF
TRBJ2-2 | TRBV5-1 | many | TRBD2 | TGCGCCAGCAGCTTCAGCGGGGTAAACACCGGGGAGCTGTTTTTT | CASSFSGVNTGELFF
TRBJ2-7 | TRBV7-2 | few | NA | TGTGCCAGCAGCCAACGTCAGGGGTCAGAGCAGTACTTC | CASSQRQGSEQYF
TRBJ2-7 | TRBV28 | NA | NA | TGTGCCAGCAGCGACCGAATGGAGCAGTACTTC | CASSDRMEQYF
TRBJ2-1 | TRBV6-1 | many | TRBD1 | TGTGCCAGCAGGGCGACAGGGGGGGACAATGAGCAGTTCTTC | CASRATGGDNEQFF
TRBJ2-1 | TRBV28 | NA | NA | TGTGCCAGCAGGTACCTTGAGGAAGCCTACAATGAGCAGTTCTTC | CASRYLEEAYNEQFF
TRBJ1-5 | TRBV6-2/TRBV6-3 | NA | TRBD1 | TGTGCCAGCAGTCCGGGACAGGGGAGGCCCAGTGGCAATCAGCCCCAGCATTTT | CASSPGQGRPSGNQPQHF
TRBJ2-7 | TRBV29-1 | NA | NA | TGCAGCGTGCTAGAGGGCCGGGACACCTACGAGCAGTACTTC | CSVLEGRDTYEQYF
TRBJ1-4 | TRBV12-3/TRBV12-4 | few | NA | TGTGGCAGCAGTTTAGACGGCAGTAAACTGTTTTTT | CGSSLDGSKLFF
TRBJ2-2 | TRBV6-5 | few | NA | TGTGCCAGCGCCCAGCTGAACACCGGGGAGCTGTTTTTT | CASAQLNTGELFF
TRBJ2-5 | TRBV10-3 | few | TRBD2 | TGTGCCACCGCTACTAGCGTCGAGGAAGAGACCCAGTACTTC | CATATSVEEETQYF
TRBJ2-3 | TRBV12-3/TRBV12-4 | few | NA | TGTGCCAGCAGCCTCACAGATACGCAGTATTTT | CASSLTDTQYF
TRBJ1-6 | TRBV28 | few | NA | TGTGCCATACAAAGGACGGACAATTCACCCCTCCACTTT | CAIQRTDNSPLHF
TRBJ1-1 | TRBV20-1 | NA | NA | TGCAGTGCCTCATACCGGGATAGCACTGAAGCTTTCTTT | CSASYRDSTEAFF
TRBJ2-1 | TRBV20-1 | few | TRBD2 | TGCAGTGCTAGAGTCTACTTAGCGGGGAGCTCCTACAATGAGCAGTTCTTC | CSARVYLAGSSYNEQFF
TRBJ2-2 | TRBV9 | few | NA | TGTGCCAGCAGCCCCATGGGAGCGGGCGAGCTGTTTTTT | CASSPMGAGELFF
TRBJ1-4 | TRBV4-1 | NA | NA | TGCGCCAGCACTCAGAAGTGGACTAATGAAAAACTGTTTTTT | CASTQKWTNEKLFF
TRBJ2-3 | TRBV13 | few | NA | TGTGCCAGCAGCTTCGCGGGACGCTCTAGCACAGATACGCAGTATTTT | CASSFAGRSSTDTQYF
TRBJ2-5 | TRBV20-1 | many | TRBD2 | TGCAGTGCTAGACCGGGACTAGCGATCGAGACCCAGTACTTC | CSARPGLAIETQYF
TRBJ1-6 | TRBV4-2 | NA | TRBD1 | TGTGCCAGCAGGAGGGACCGGACAGGGGGAAATTCACCCCTCCACTTT | CASRRDRTGGNSPLHF